A selection of T cell receptor beta chains follows, all from one sample in a study of CD8 T cells in Susac syndrome. One entry per CDR3 protein results from TCRdb running MiXCR on the immunoSEQ multiplex PCR reads. The table lists under 250,000 distinct CDR3 sequences, 94% of them singletons. The sample taken for sequencing was CD4+ T cells from PBMCs. These receptors were obtained from a human donor with Susac syndrome. Each CDR3 is given with its conserved first and last residue. D genes are given only for firm matches. For some rows the clone size is stated as once, few or many, or as a class when expanded; others skip it.

clone_size j_call v_call d_call cdr3_aa cdr3_nt
NA TRBJ2-1 TRBV20-1 TRBD2 CSARNPGGANNEQFF TGCAGTGCTAGGAACCCCGGGGGGGCGAACAATGAGCAGTTCTTC
NA TRBJ2-5 TRBV27 NA CASIKLQETQYF TGTGCCAGCATAAAACTGCAAGAGACCCAGTACTTC
NA TRBJ2-3 TRBV5-5 NA CASSLLGTTDTQYF TGTGCCAGCAGCCTTCTGGGGACGACAGATACGCAGTATTTT
NA TRBJ2-7 TRBV6-5 TRBD1 CASRSTGTGGYEQYF TGTGCCAGCAGATCTACCGGGACAGGGGGCTACGAGCAGTACTTC
NA TRBJ1-5 TRBV6-6 NA CASTPRWDSNQPQHF TGTGCCAGCACCCCCCGATGGGATAGCAATCAGCCCCAGCATTTT
NA TRBJ2-4 TRBV12-3/TRBV12-4 NA CASSLEARDIQYF TGTGCCAGCAGTTTAGAGGCGAGGGACATTCAGTACTTC
NA TRBJ1-3 TRBV29-1 NA CSVESSTGNTIYF TGCAGCGTTGAGTCCTCTACTGGAAACACCATATATTTT
NA TRBJ2-7 TRBV30 NA CAWSPSPYEQYF TGTGCCTGGAGCCCCAGTCCCTACGAGCAGTACTTC
NA TRBJ1-5 TRBV24-1 NA CATSEHSGQGSNQPQHF NA
NA TRBJ2-7 TRBV6-5 NA CASRSLYEQYF TGTGCCAGCAGGTCGCTCTACGAGCAGTACTTC
once TRBJ1-4 TRBV20-1 NA CSAYPGQGDEKLFF TGCAGTGCCTACCCTGGGCAGGGAGATGAAAAACTGTTTTTT
NA TRBJ1-6 TRBV20-1 NA CSARVGGVFDNSPLHF TGCAGTGCTAGAGTGGGAGGGGTGTTCGATAATTCACCCCTCCACTTT
NA TRBJ1-1 TRBV30 NA CAWSVLPGPWTEAFF TGTGCCTGGAGTGTACTGCCAGGTCCATGGACTGAAGCTTTCTTT
NA TRBJ1-2 TRBV15 NA CATSSGTNYGYTF TGTGCCACCAGCAGCGGGACTAACTATGGCTACACCTTC
NA TRBJ1-1 TRBV3-1 TRBD1 CASSQRTGLGEAFF TGTGCCAGCAGCCAAAGGACAGGGCTTGGTGAAGCTTTCTTT
NA TRBJ1-1 TRBV7-6 NA CASTLGVAGEAFF TGTGCCAGCACCCTAGGGGTGGCCGGTGAAGCTTTCTTT
NA TRBJ2-7 TRBV20-1 NA CSARAGTGSSYEQYF TGCAGTGCTAGAGCCGGGACTGGGAGCTCCTACGAGCAGTACTTC
NA TRBJ2-1 TRBV19 TRBD1 CASSTLLDRDQFF TGTGCCAGTAGTACGCTTCTGGACAGGGACCAGTTCTTC
NA TRBJ2-1 TRBV7-9 TRBD1 CASSLTGTEHEQFF TGTGCCAGCAGCCTCACCGGGACAGAACATGAGCAGTTCTTC
NA TRBJ2-7 TRBV9 TRBD1 CASSLGQGATEQYF TGTGCCAGCAGCTTGGGACAGGGGGCCACCGAGCAGTACTTC
NA TRBJ1-3 TRBV7-2 NA CASSLSSSQLSGNTIYF TGTGCCAGCAGCTTAAGCAGCAGTCAACTCTCTGGAAACACCATATATTTT
NA TRBJ2-7 TRBV9 TRBD1 CASSAQGVSYEQYF TGTGCCAGCAGCGCACAGGGGGTTTCCTACGAGCAGTACTTC
NA TRBJ1-1 TRBV5-1 NA CASSFTIGGNTEAFF TGCGCCAGCAGCTTCACAATCGGGGGTAACACTGAAGCTTTCTTT
NA TRBJ1-4 TRBV18 NA CASSPEILHEKLFF TGTGCCAGCTCACCCGAGATACTACATGAAAAACTGTTTTTT
NA TRBJ1-4 TRBV29-1 NA CSVGGPRSSNEKLFF TGCAGCGTTGGGGGACCCCGGAGCTCTAATGAAAAACTGTTTTTT
NA TRBJ1-2 TRBV28 NA CASSFLPSGDGYTF TGTGCCAGCAGTTTTTTACCGAGTGGGGATGGCTACACCTTC
NA TRBJ2-4 TRBV7-2 TRBD2 CASSPSSGVIDIQYF TGTGCCAGCAGCCCTTCTAGCGGGGTGATTGACATTCAGTACTTC
NA TRBJ2-1 TRBV19 TRBD2 CASSIDLAGGAYEQFF TGTGCCAGTAGTATAGACCTAGCGGGGGGGGCATATGAGCAGTTCTTC
NA TRBJ2-1 TRBV7-2 TRBD2 CASSFASLGRGGYNEQFF TGTGCCAGCAGCTTCGCCTCTTTAGGGCGGGGGGGATACAATGAGCAGTTCTTC
NA TRBJ1-6 TRBV20-1 NA CSARLSGGDSPLHF TGCAGTGCTAGGTTGTCGGGGGGCGATTCACCCCTCCACTTT
NA TRBJ2-4 TRBV5-1 NA CASSPDRRVYIQYF TGCGCCAGCAGCCCCGACCGGCGGGTTTACATTCAGTACTTC
NA TRBJ1-1 TRBV9 NA CASTEEGGVVDEAFF TGTGCCAGCACCGAAGAAGGCGGGGTGGTGGATGAAGCTTTCTTT
NA TRBJ1-2 TRBV20-1 NA CSAHLGTLSYGYTF TGCAGTGCCCACCTGGGGACTCTCTCCTATGGCTACACCTTC
NA TRBJ2-1 TRBV28 TRBD2 CASTPGGLTYNEQFF TGTGCCAGCACCCCGGGGGGGCTCACCTACAATGAGCAGTTCTTC
NA TRBJ2-1 TRBV20-1 TRBD2 CSASSATSGQGEQFF TGCAGTGCTAGCTCAGCGACTAGCGGGCAGGGGGAGCAGTTCTTC
NA TRBJ1-6 TRBV19 NA CASIGRDGSIASPLHF TGTGCCAGTATCGGGAGGGACGGATCCATAGCCTCACCCCTCCACTTT
NA TRBJ2-7 TRBV20-1 NA CSASSQERSYEQYF TGCAGTGCTAGTTCTCAGGAGAGGTCCTACGAGCAGTACTTC
NA TRBJ1-2 TRBV6-6 NA CASSYGGEPRGGYTF TGTGCCAGCAGTTACGGGGGGGAACCCAGGGGAGGCTACACCTTC
NA TRBJ2-5 TRBV3-1 TRBD2 CASSGTSGGPSGEETQYF TGTGCCAGCAGCGGTACTAGCGGGGGGCCGTCCGGGGAGGAGACCCAGTACTTC
NA TRBJ1-5 TRBV24-1 TRBD1 CATQEAGQRNQPQHF TGTGCCACCCAGGAAGCGGGACAGCGAAATCAGCCCCAGCATTTT
NA TRBJ1-3 TRBV30 NA CAWKGAGNTIYF TGTGCCTGGAAAGGGGCTGGAAACACCATATATTTT
NA TRBJ2-2 TRBV7-7 NA CASRLAANTGELFF TGTGCTAGCAGATTAGCGGCGAACACCGGGGAGCTGTTTTTT
NA TRBJ2-7 TRBV20-1 NA CSARDLLGQSSYEQYF TGCAGTGCTAGAGACCTACTGGGGCAGAGCTCCTACGAGCAGTACTTC
NA TRBJ1-5 TRBV12-3/TRBV12-4 NA CASSLGAVGQPQHF TGTGCCAGCAGTTTAGGAGCAGTGGGGCAGCCCCAGCATTTT
NA TRBJ2-1 TRBV29-1 TRBD1 CSARQGARDEQFF TGCAGCGCCAGACAGGGGGCGCGGGATGAGCAGTTCTTC
NA TRBJ1-5 TRBV3-1 NA CASSQDQRRPQHF TGTGCCAGCAGCCAAGATCAACGGCGGCCCCAGCATTTT
NA TRBJ1-1 TRBV18 NA CASSPTAETENTEAFF TGTGCCAGCTCACCAACGGCGGAAACAGAAAACACTGAAGCTTTCTTT
NA TRBJ2-4 TRBV29-1 NA CSVATMDLAKNIQYF TGCAGCGTCGCCACAATGGATCTGGCCAAAAACATTCAGTACTTC
NA TRBJ2-6 TRBV30 TRBD1 CAWSGQGAKTGANVLTF TGTGCCTGGAGTGGACAGGGGGCGAAGACTGGGGCCAACGTCCTGACTTTC
NA TRBJ1-1 TRBV7-2 TRBD1 CASSLNVGQPIF TGTGCCAGCAGCCTGAACGTGGGACAGCCCATCTTT
NA TRBJ1-3 TRBV9 NA CASTLGGVSGNTIYF TGTGCCAGCACCCTCGGGGGGGTGTCTGGAAACACCATATATTTT
NA TRBJ2-7 TRBV6-6 TRBD1 CASSPLTGTGVHEQYF TGTGCCAGCAGCCCTCTAACCGGGACAGGGGTCCACGAGCAGTACTTC
NA TRBJ1-1 TRBV30 NA CASRGWNTEAFF TGTGCCTCCCGGGGATGGAACACTGAAGCTTTCTTT